The 19 T cell receptor beta chains below were found in one sample sequenced in a study of T-cell memory formation after mild COVID-19. TCRdb used MiXCR to reprocess the 5' RACE reads, holding one entry per CDR3 protein. The sample lists hundreds of thousands of distinct CDR3 sequences, about 16% occurring once. Sequencing input: PBMCs or a T cell subset sorted from them (not recorded which). Receptors originate from a man younger than 30 who had mild COVID-19 (a few samples of this study predate the infection). Cell type and time point are not known.

The rearrangement joins TRBV12-3 or TRBV12-4 to TRBJ2-3, with D uncertain. V lost 2 bases, J lost 6 bases, and 15 bases lay in between. CDR3 length: 15 amino acids. CDR3 in DNA: TGTGCCAGCAGTTTATCGCTGAACCGACGCGATACGCAGTATTTT. It yields the protein CASSLSLNRRDTQYF.

The gene calls are TRBV4-1 and TRBJ2-7; D is unclear. Trimming stripped 1 base from V and 1 base from J, with 5 bases between. The CDR3 contains 13 residues. From germline, CDR1 is MGHRA and CDR2 YSYEKL. As DNA, the CDR3 is TGCGCCAGCAGCCAAGGTTTTTCCTACGAGCAGTACTTC. Amino acid sequence: CASSQGFSYEQYF.

V and J are TRBV2 and TRBJ1-2; 8 nucleotides line up with TRBD1. The CDR3 loop spans 15 amino acids. Losses at the gene ends were 6 bases for V and 5 bases for J; bases not matched to a gene: 11. Germline V gene lookup returns CDR1 SNHLY and CDR2 FYNNEI. The CDR3 sequence: CASSVGQGGDYGYTF. CDR3 bases: TGTGCCAGCAGCGTCGGACAGGGAGGTGATTATGGCTACACCTTC.

This clonotype showed up many times. The chain is built from TRBV6-4 and TRBJ2-6; D is uncertain. Germline V CDR1 and CDR2: MRHNA, SNTAGT. V lost 2 bases to trimming and J lost 3 bases, with 5 bases between them. The CDR3 is 14 amino acids. As DNA, the CDR3 is TGTGCCAGCAGTGACAGGGTTGGGGCCAACGTCCTGACTTTC. Amino acid sequence: CASSDRVGANVLTF.

This chain uses TRBV7-6 with TRBJ2-3, with D possibly being TRBD1 (5 bases). The germline V gene has CDR1 SGHVS and CDR2 FNYEAQ. The CDR3 is 15 residues long. Trimming shortened V by 5 bases and J by 0 bases, and 12 bases separated the two germline ends. This chain's CDR3 is CASSPRAASTDTQYF. CDR3 sequence (DNA): TGTGCCAGCAGCCCCAGGGCGGCAAGCACAGATACGCAGTATTTT.

This chain links TRBV7-6 with TRBJ2-2; D is ambiguous. Deletions cut 5 bases from V and 1 base from J, with 8 bases between. From germline, CDR1 is SGHVS and CDR2 FNYEAQ. The CDR3 has 14 residues. This CDR3 reads CASSRSGNTGELFF. CDR3 sequence (DNA): TGTGCCAGCAGCCGGTCGGGGAACACCGGGGAGCTGTTTTTT.

This clonotype has a count of ten or more. V is TRBV21-1 and J is TRBJ1-1; the table calls TRBD1, which could not be checked here. TRBV21-1 is an annotated pseudogene. There are 17 residues in the CDR3. This chain's CDR3 is CASTPGKGAKGSAEAFF. Here the CDR3 DNA reads TGTGCCAGCACCCCTGGGAAGGGGGCGAAAGGAAGCGCGGAAGCTTTCTTT.

This clonotype has ten or more counts. The rearrangement uses TRBV5-1 and TRBJ1-6; no definite D call. CDR1 is SGHRS and CDR2 is YFSETQ in the germline V gene. With 0 bases removed from V and 5 bases from J, the gap between germline ends came to 12 bases. The CDR3 is 16 residues long. The CDR3 DNA follows: TGCGCCAGCAGCTTGGGGACGGACTTTCATAATTCACCCCTCCACTTT. Amino acids: CASSLGTDFHNSPLHF.

This clonotype has only a few counts. J is TRBJ2-1 and V is TRBV7-9; 9 nucleotides align to TRBD1. CDR1 and CDR2 from the germline V gene are SEHNR and FQNEAQ (reference sequence). V was clipped by 5 bases and J by 0 bases; unmatched bases: 14. The length of the CDR3 is 19 residues. The DNA for the CDR3 is TGTGCCAGCAGCGACTCGACAGGGGGATCGAGAAGCTCCTACAATGAGCAGTTCTTC. Its translation: CASSDSTGGSRSSYNEQFF.

The sample holds many counts of this clonotype. V and J are TRBV7-2 and TRBJ2-7; TRBD2 matches 8 bases. The CDR3 totals 14 residues. Germline CDR1 SGHTA, CDR2 FQGNSA. J lost 2 bases, V lost 8 bases, and 8 bases had no gene match. CDR3 sequence: CASGLLAAPYEQYF. CDR3 nucleotide sequence: TGTGCCAGCGGACTACTAGCGGCCCCCTACGAGCAGTACTTC.

This clonotype was recorded at least ten times. J is TRBJ1-2 and V is TRBV5-1, with D tentatively TRBD1 (5 bases). CDR3 length: 13 amino acids. Per the germline V gene, CDR1 is SGHRS and CDR2 is YFSETQ. V gave up 6 bases and J gave up 5 bases, with 14 bases separating them. CDR3 DNA sequence: TGCGCCAGCATCCCGGGCCCAGGGTATGGCTACACCTTC. It translates to CASIPGPGYGYTF.

The V call is TRBV12-3 or TRBV12-4, the J call TRBJ1-5; D is undetermined. There are 12 residues in the CDR3. V was cut by 7 bases and J by 3 bases, with 7 bases left in between. This CDR3 is CASTSSNQPQHF. The CDR3 DNA is TGTGCCAGCACGAGTTCCAATCAGCCCCAGCATTTT.

In its sample, this clonotype was seen many times. V is TRBV27 and J is TRBJ2-3; 14 bases align to TRBD2. V trimming: 4 bases; J trimming: 4 bases; junction bases outside the gene matches: 10. Germline V gene data show CDR1 as MNHEY and CDR2 as SMNVEV (reference sequence). CDR3 length: 18 residues. The CDR3: CASSWATSGGAWADTQYF. The CDR3 coding sequence is TGTGCCAGCAGTTGGGCGACTAGCGGGGGGGCGTGGGCAGATACGCAGTATTTT.

This clonotype has just a few counts. This chain uses TRBV5-1 with TRBJ1-1; 7 bases fit TRBD1. J gave up 5 bases and V 4 bases, and 5 bases lay outside the gene matches. The germline CDR1 and CDR2 sequences are SGHRS and YFSETQ. The CDR3 has 13 residues. The CDR3 sequence: CASSETGQTEAFF. CDR3 bases: TGCGCCAGCAGCGAGACAGGGCAGACTGAAGCTTTCTTT. Full variable domain (remainder filled in from reference TRBV5-1 and TRBJ1-1): KAGVTQTPRYLIKTRGQQVTLSCSPISGHRSVSWYQQTPGQGLQFLFEYFSETQRNKGNFPGRFSGRQFSNSRSEMNVSTLELGDSALYLCASSETGQTEAFFGQGTRLTVV.

The CDR3 DNA is TGTGCCAGCAGTCAAGGACCCTCAGAGACCCAGTACTTC. This gives the protein CASSQGPSETQYF. The chain recombines TRBV12-3 or TRBV12-4 with TRBJ2-5; D is undetermined. The CDR3 is 13 residues long. Trimming cost V 5 bases and J 4 bases, with 11 bases left between them.

The chain joins TRBV24-1 to TRBJ2-3; 9 bases line up with TRBD2. After removal of 9 bases from V and 4 bases from J, the junction contained 4 bases not matched to a gene. Germline V gene sequence: CDR1 KGHDR, CDR2 SFDVKD. The CDR3 sequence is 13 residues long. The CDR3 coding sequence is TGTGCCACCGGGACTAGCATGTCAGATACGCAGTATTTT. Translating gives CATGTSMSDTQYF.

This clonotype was observed a few times. Here the CDR3 DNA reads TGTGCCAGCAGGCCAGGGGACATTCAGCCCCAGCATTTT. Translation gives CASRPGDIQPQHF. The chain couples TRBV6-6 to TRBJ1-5; TRBD1 might be the D (6 bases). In germline, CDR1 is MNHNY, CDR2 SVGAGI (reference sequence). Trimming pared 6 bases from V and 6 bases from J, leaving 12 bases between. The length of the CDR3 is 13 residues.

This chain uses TRBV5-1 with TRBJ2-3; possible D gene TRBD1, 6 bases. The CDR3 runs 14 residues. Looked up from germline, CDR1 is SGHRS and CDR2 is YFSETQ. Deletions cut 4 bases from V and 6 bases from J, with 15 bases between. CDR3 residues: CASSPGTGFDTQYF. The CDR3 region has the DNA TGCGCCAGCAGCCCAGGAACAGGGTTTGATACGCAGTATTTT.

The chain uses TRBV6-2 or TRBV6-3 and TRBJ2-5; 7 positions match TRBD2. CDR3 length equals 15 residues. V lost 2 bases to trimming and J lost 1 base; unmatched junction nucleotides: 4. Germline CDR1 is MNHEY and CDR2 is SVGEGT. CDR3: CASSYLGGVQETQYF. CDR3 DNA sequence: TGTGCCAGCAGTTACCTTGGGGGGGTCCAAGAGACCCAGTACTTC.